Shown below are 10 T cell receptor beta chains from a single sample sequenced in a study of Graves' ophthalmopathy and Graves' hyperthyroidism. The TCR beta CDR3 regions underwent amplification from RNA transcripts. RT-PCR in the first round used HTBI primers; a second-round multiplex PCR followed. TCRdb reanalysed the multiplex PCR reads using MiXCR and keeps one entry per CDR3 protein. The sample has 170,000 or so distinct CDR3 sequences, 35% to 45% seen once; the top ten hold approximately 8.9%. The source material was peripheral blood. These receptors came from a man aged 25 to 40 with Graves' ophthalmopathy.

This clonotype was recorded at least ten times. The chain uses TRBV29-1 and TRBJ2-5; TRBD1 agrees at 9 bases. After removal of 5 bases from V and 5 bases from J, the junction contained 9 bases not matched to a gene. Germline CDR1 SQVTM, CDR2 ANQGSEA. The CDR3 length is 14 residues. The CDR3 loop is CSVQGNRGRETQYF. CDR3 in DNA: TGCAGCGTTCAGGGTAACAGGGGGCGGGAGACCCAGTACTTC.

This clonotype was counted ten times or more. The chain uses TRBV28 and TRBJ2-7; TRBD1 agrees at 8 bases. Germline assignment: CDR1 MDHEN and CDR2 SYDVKM. The CDR3 extends over 16 amino acids. V was clipped by 5 bases and J by 7 bases; unmatched bases: 16. The CDR3 is CASSPSTGAIRKEQYF. The CDR3 DNA reads TGTGCCAGCAGTCCATCGACAGGGGCTATCCGTAAAGAGCAGTACTTC.

This clonotype was recorded at least ten times. J is TRBJ1-2 and V is TRBV27; 9 bases agree with TRBD1. The CDR3 length is 14 residues. The J segment lost 6 bases and the V segment lost 8 bases, leaving 10 bases of the junction unmatched. Looked up from germline, CDR1 is MNHEY and CDR2 is SMNVEV (reference sequence). CDR3 residues: CASRKGTGIHGYTF. CDR3 bases: TGTGCCAGCCGAAAAGGGACAGGGATTCATGGCTACACCTTC.

This clonotype was seen ten or more times. The chain has TRBV12-3 or TRBV12-4 and TRBJ1-2; the D is unclear. Trimming took 4 bases from V and 6 from J, leaving 9 bases between them. The CDR3 is made up of 12 amino acids. CDR3 DNA: TGTGCCAGCAGTTCCACCAAGGATGGCTACACCTTC. This codes for CASSSTKDGYTF.

This clonotype showed up many times. Here the CDR3 DNA reads TGTGCCAGCAGTGAAAGTTGGGGGAATAACTATGGCTACACCTTC. It specifies CASSESWGNNYGYTF. This chain connects TRBV6-1 to TRBJ1-2; TRBD1 might be the D (5 bases). CDR3 length: 15 amino acids. CDR1 MNHNS and CDR2 SASEGT come from the germline V gene. V lost 2 bases and J 1 base, leaving 11 bases between the germline ends.

This clonotype was seen many times. This chain links TRBV15 with TRBJ2-7; no clear D. The germline CDR1 and CDR2 sequences are LNHNV and YYDKDF (reference sequence). V lost 0 bases to trimming and J lost 1 base, with 10 bases between them. The CDR3 length is 15 residues. This CDR3 reads CATSRDQGSSYEQYF. CDR3 nucleotides: TGTGCCACCAGCAGAGATCAAGGCAGTTCCTACGAGCAGTACTTC.

The table lists this clonotype with a few counts. The chain has TRBV28 and TRBJ2-7, with TRBD2 matching over 7 bases. The CDR3 has 13 amino acids. Germline V gene sequence: CDR1 MDHEN, CDR2 SYDVKM. The V gene end was trimmed by 8 bases and the J gene end by 2 bases; junction bases not matched to a gene: 6. CDR3 bases: TGTGCCAGCGGGGCCCTAGCGGCCTACGAGCAGTACTTC. It is translated as CASGALAAYEQYF.

The chain couples TRBV12-3 or TRBV12-4 to TRBJ2-5, with D maybe TRBD2 (6 bases). V lost 10 bases and J lost 2, with 20 bases in between. The CDR3 has 15 residues. The CDR3 loop reads CATSVWGGAQETQYF. DNA of the CDR3: TGTGCCACATCAGTTTGGGGCGGGGCACAAGAGACCCAGTACTTC.

The sample holds many counts of this clonotype. The chain links TRBV5-6 to TRBJ2-5, with 9 bases fitting TRBD2. The CDR3 extends over 15 amino acids. Germline loops: CDR1 SGHDT, CDR2 YYEEEE. With V trimmed by 4 bases and J by 5 bases, 9 bases remained unmatched. CDR3 residues: CASSPGGREGETQYF. In nucleotides, the CDR3 is TGTGCCAGCAGCCCTGGAGGGCGGGAGGGGGAGACCCAGTACTTC. The entire variable domain, with the rest obtained from reference TRBV5-6 and TRBJ2-5, is as follows: DAGVTQSPTHLIKTRGQQVTLRCSPKSGHDTVSWYQQALGQGPQFIFQYYEEEERQRGNFPDRFSGHQFPNYSSELNVNALLLGDSALYLCASSPGGREGETQYFGPGTRLLVL.

CDR3 loop: CASSSRAGGETQYF. The CDR3 DNA reads TGTGCCAGCAGTTCACGAGCGGGTGGGGAGACCCAGTACTTC. The chain combines TRBV6-5 with TRBJ2-5; D is perhaps TRBD2 (6 bases). Trimming left V 4 bases short and J 5 bases short, with 14 bases between. CDR1 and CDR2 from the germline V gene are MNHEY and SVGAGI. This CDR3 is 14 amino acids long.